This TCR beta chain was found in a study of radiation and T cells in renal cell carcinoma. Trimming cost V 9 bases and J 0 bases; bases outside gene matches: 3. Germline V gene data show CDR1 as SGDLS and CDR2 as YYNGEE. The CDR3 has 13 residues. Study-wide findings and caveats: Pretreatment tumor biopsies were lacking, so baseline clonotypes are unknown.

Clones were sequenced by immunoSEQ multiplex PCR, and TCRdb holds only the in-frame ones, with some missing. The sample lists tens of thousands of clones; over 70% were seen once. Comments on this clone: Its antigen is not known.

This sample's time point: blood 4 weeks post-SBRT, at nephrectomy. Sample treatment: 15 Gy SBRT to primary tumor, nephrectomy 4 weeks later. The sample in question was blood, obtained from a patient whose treatment included radiotherapy and nephrectomy. V and J are TRBV9 and TRBJ2-3; TRBD2 matches 8 bases. The TCR originated in a man aged 60 to 75 with renal cell carcinoma. CDR3 coding DNA: TGTGCCACGGGGGGGTCCAGCACAGATACGCAGTATTTT. Its translation: CATGGSSTDTQYF.